Listed here is a single TCR beta chain. At cycle 4 day 1, cycle 7 day 1, and baseline, blood was sampled. This entry comes from a study of OX40 agonist ivuxolimab in advanced cancers. The assay was immunoSEQ multiplex PCR, and TCRdb's table has in-frame clones only and misses some. The repertoire has tens of thousands of clones, roughly 87% of them found once; the top ten carry around 14%. The receptor comes from an adult with an advanced solid tumor such as melanoma, head and neck, liver or kidney cancer. The source was CD4+ or CD8+ T cells sorted from blood, collected in a trial of the OX40 agonist ivuxolimab.

The DNA of the CDR3 is TGTGCCAGCAGCTTTGGGACAGGGTTAAAATCCTCCTACGAGCAGTACTTC. Amino acids: CASSFGTGLKSSYEQYF. The V call is TRBV7-9, the J call TRBJ2-5; 9 bases are shared with TRBD1. The J call may be mistaken, given a closer DNA end match to TRBJ2-7. Germline CDR1 reads SEHNR; CDR2 reads FQNEAQ (reference sequence). CDR3 length equals 17 residues.